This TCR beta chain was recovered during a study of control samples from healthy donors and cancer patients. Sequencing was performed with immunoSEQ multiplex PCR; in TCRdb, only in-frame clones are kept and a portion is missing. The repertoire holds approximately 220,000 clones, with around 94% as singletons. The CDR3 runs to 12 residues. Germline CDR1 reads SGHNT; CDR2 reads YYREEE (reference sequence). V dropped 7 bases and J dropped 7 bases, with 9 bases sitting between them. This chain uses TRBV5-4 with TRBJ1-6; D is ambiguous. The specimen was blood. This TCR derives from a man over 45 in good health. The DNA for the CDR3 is TGTGCCAGCGGGGATCGGAATTCACCCCTCCACTTT. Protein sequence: CASGDRNSPLHF. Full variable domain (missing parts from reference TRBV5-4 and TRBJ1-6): ETGVTQSPTHLIKTRGQQVTLRCSSQSGHNTVSWYQQALGQGPQFIFQYYREEENGRGNFPPRFSGLQFPNYSSELNVNALELDDSALYLCASGDRNSPLHFGNGTRLTVT.